This entry concerns a single T cell receptor beta chain. No antigen is known for it. This entry is derived from a study of PD-L1 blockade in urothelial cancer. About the study: Blood analysis occurred 3 weeks (second dose) and 6 weeks after treatment start. Blood samples had a median of approximately 150,000 T cells, some 83,000 unique TCRs, and clonality approximately 0.08. Study results and caveats: Blood TCR clonality below the median before treatment was a predictor of better survival.

Sequenced by immunoSEQ multiplex PCR; TCRdb stores in-frame clones only, minus some. The sample includes roughly 54,000 clones, approximately 88% of them seen just once. The time point was: pretreatment peripheral blood. The TCR originated in a woman aged 55 to 70 with urothelial cancer. The sequencing here drew on PBMCs, taken around atezolizumab (anti-PD-L1) treatment.

The CDR3 protein is CASSATGGASGANVLTF. CDR3 bases: TGTGCCAGTAGTGCCACAGGGGGCGCTTCTGGGGCCAACGTCCTGACTTTC. The chain links TRBV19 to TRBJ2-6; 9 bases align to TRBD1. After removal of 5 bases from V and 1 base from J, the junction contained 6 bases not matched to a gene. The CDR3 runs 17 residues. CDR1 and CDR2 from the germline V gene are LNHDA and SQIVND (reference sequence).